This paragraph reports one TCR beta chain. Its matching antigen is unknown. This entry comes from a study of molecular identifiers for immune sequencing clone quantification. Study-wide findings and caveats: Clonotypes surpassing 20 RNA copies contained over 97% of effector molecules, versus under 1% in naive cells. Sizes of clones that are highly expanded could be underestimated (if identical TCR molecules share a barcode).

Germline V gives CDR1 PRHDT, CDR2 FYEKMQ (reference sequence). The junction had 9 bases not matched to a gene; V was cut back by 5 bases and J by 4 bases. CDR3 length: 16 residues. Library preparation followed earlier protocols using designated TCR primers. TCRdb re-analysed the PCR reads in MiXCR, keeping a single row per CDR3 protein. The sample consists of 550,000 to 750,000 distinct CDR3 sequences, approximately 20% of them appearing once. This chain connects TRBV13 to TRBJ2-7, with 12 nucleotides matching TRBD2. The sequence was obtained from a human donor in good health. Some libraries in this study had Jurkat cell RNA spiked in. Sequenced: naive CD8+ T cells from blood, with Jurkat cell RNA spiked in. Subset defined: FACS-sorted CD8+CD4-CCR7+CD45RA+ naive T cells. As DNA, the CDR3 is TGTGCCAGCAGCCTAAAGACTAGCGGGAGTCGGTACGAGCAGTACTTC. This codes for CASSLKTSGSRYEQYF.